The 27 T cell receptor beta chains reported below all come from one sample, sequenced in a study of blood T cell repertoires in COVID-19. The repertoire was sequenced with immunoSEQ multiplex PCR; TCRdb's copy has only in-frame clones and lacks some. The sample lists about 230,000 clones, roughly four fifths occurring once. The material sequenced was peripheral blood. These receptors all come from a woman in her 50s with acute or convalescent COVID-19.

The CDR3 loop is CASSLPILQGLSPLHF. The CDR3 region has the DNA TGTGCCAGCAGTTTACCAATACTCCAGGGGCTTTCACCCCTCCACTTT. The chain joins TRBV28 to TRBJ1-6, with D possibly matching TRBD1 (6 bases). CDR3 size: 16 residues. CDR1 and CDR2 (germline): MDHEN, SYDVKM. V lost 2 bases to trimming and J lost 9 bases, with 17 bases between them. Together with reference TRBV28 and TRBJ1-6, the CDR3 gives the full variable domain: DVKVTQSSRYLVKRTGEKVFLECVQDMDHENMFWYRQDPGLGLRLIYFSYDVKMKEKGDIPEGYSVSREKKERFSLILESASTNQTSMYLCASSLPILQGLSPLHFGNGTRLTVT.

The CDR3 DNA is TGTGCCAGCAGCCCGCGACAGGGCTCAGTGAATGGCTACACCTTC. Its protein product is CASSPRQGSVNGYTF. The gene calls are TRBV7-3 and TRBJ1-2, with 7 nucleotides matching TRBD1. There are 15 residues in the CDR3. The V segment lost 5 bases and the J segment 6 bases; nucleotides outside the gene matches: 12. Looked up from germline, CDR1 is SGHTA and CDR2 is FQGTGA.

This chain's CDR3 is CAWSGGFYGYTF. The CDR3 DNA sequence: TGTGCCTGGAGTGGAGGGTTCTATGGCTACACCTTC. The chain combines TRBV30 with TRBJ1-2; D not resolved. Per germline, CDR1 GTSNPN and CDR2 SVGIG (reference sequence). V was pared by 1 base and J by 4 bases, with 7 bases between. The CDR3 totals 12 residues.

The chain links TRBV3-1 (or the pseudogene TRBV3-2) to TRBJ1-4, with D possibly TRBD1 on 6 matching bases. The length of the CDR3 is 13 residues. V was shortened by 8 bases and J by 8 bases, with 15 bases between the two germline ends. CDR1 is LGHDT, CDR2 YNNKEL, per germline (reference sequence). In DNA, the CDR3 is TGTGCCAGCCGGGGGGGGGCGCGGGAAAAACTGTTTTTT. It encodes CASRGGAREKLFF.

The chain employs TRBV29-1 and TRBJ2-2; D is undetermined. The germline V and J ends were trimmed by 5 bases and 3 bases, with 4 bases remaining between them. Germline V CDR1 and CDR2: SQVTM, ANQGSEA. CDR3 length: 11 amino acids. CDR3 sequence reads: CSVSDTGELFF. The CDR3 coding sequence is TGCAGCGTTTCCGACACCGGGGAGCTGTTTTTT.

The CDR3 spells CASGDGTGGTEAFF. The CDR3 DNA follows: TGTGCCAGCGGAGACGGGACAGGGGGCACTGAAGCTTTCTTT. The chain joins TRBV6-6 to TRBJ1-1; 11 nucleotides agree with TRBD1. Trimming took 8 bases from V and 4 from J; bases not matched to a gene: 6. In germline, CDR1 is MNHNY, CDR2 SVGAGI (reference sequence). The CDR3 consists of 14 residues.

The rearrangement joins TRBV5-1 to TRBJ1-2, with D hard to call. This CDR3 is built from 13 residues. Germline-derived CDR1 and CDR2 are SGHRS and YFSETQ. V was clipped by 7 bases and J by 5 bases, with 15 bases between them. CDR3 DNA: TGCGCCAGCCGCGACCAGCAGGCTTATGGCTACACCTTC. Its translation: CASRDQQAYGYTF.

The gene calls are TRBV4-3 and TRBJ1-6; 9 bases line up with TRBD1. The germline V gene has CDR1 LGHNA and CDR2 YSLEER. Germline trimming cut 3 bases from V and 8 bases from J; bases unmatched to any gene: 5. This CDR3 comprises 15 residues. The CDR3 is CASSHGQGNDSPLHF. The DNA of the CDR3 is TGCGCCAGCAGCCACGGACAGGGGAACGATTCACCCCTCCACTTT.

This chain connects TRBV19 to TRBJ1-5; perhaps TRBD1 as D (5 bases). Germline-derived CDR1 and CDR2 are LNHDA and SQIVND (reference sequence). V lost 4 bases to trimming and J lost 6 bases, with 19 bases between them. The CDR3 extends over 16 amino acids. The DNA of the CDR3 is TGTGCCAGTAGTACCCCCCTGGGGGGGACTGGTCAGCCCCAGCATTTT. Translating gives CASSTPLGGTGQPQHF.

V usage is TRBV4-1 and J usage is TRBJ2-3, with D uncertain. Trimming cost V 0 bases and J 3 bases, with 13 bases left between them. Germline CDR1 and CDR2: MGHRA and YSYEKL. The CDR3 is 16 residues long. The CDR3 loop is CASSQDHGGVTDTQYF. The DNA for the CDR3 is TGCGCCAGCAGCCAAGATCACGGCGGCGTGACAGATACGCAGTATTTT.

This chain uses TRBV3-1 (or the pseudogene TRBV3-2) with TRBJ1-4; no definite D call. Looked up from germline, CDR1 is LGHDT and CDR2 is YNNKEL (reference sequence). Trimming took off 3 bases at V and 6 bases at J, with 11 bases between the two ends. This CDR3 is built from 14 residues. Here the CDR3 DNA reads TGTGCCAGCAGCCAGAGCGGCGTCCATGAAAAACTGTTTTTT. Encoded protein: CASSQSGVHEKLFF.

This chain uses TRBV4-2 with TRBJ2-1, with 11 bases lining up with TRBD2. With 5 bases clipped from V and 7 bases from J, the junction kept 7 bases outside the gene matches. Germline V CDR1 and CDR2: LGHNA, YNFKEQ. CDR3 length: 15 amino acids. The CDR3 DNA follows: TGTGCCAGCAGCTCAACTAGCGGGGGAGGGAATGAGCAGTTCTTC. Its protein is CASSSTSGGGNEQFF.

The chain couples TRBV18 to TRBJ2-3; 13 bases fit TRBD2. This CDR3 spans 18 amino acids. CDR1 and CDR2 (germline): KGHSH, LQKENI. Trimming took 3 bases from V and 2 from J; bases not matched to a gene: 8. CDR3 sequence: CASSPGLAGPKLTDTQYF. The CDR3 coding sequence is TGTGCCAGCTCACCGGGACTAGCGGGACCGAAACTCACAGATACGCAGTATTTT.

The chain employs TRBV5-1 and TRBJ1-5; TRBD1 is a possible D gene (6 bases). CDR1 SGHRS and CDR2 YFSETQ come from the germline V gene. V lost 0 bases and J 1 base, leaving 8 bases between the germline ends. This CDR3 comprises 15 residues. CDR3 in DNA: TGCGCCAGCAGCTTGGCAGGGGCGAGCAATCAGCCCCAGCATTTT. Translation: CASSLAGASNQPQHF.

The V gene is TRBV4-1, the J gene TRBJ1-4; 7 nucleotides line up with TRBD1. The CDR3 runs to 15 residues. In germline, CDR1 is MGHRA, CDR2 YSYEKL. The V gene end was trimmed by 5 bases and the J gene end by 6 bases; junction bases not matched to a gene: 9. In DNA form, the CDR3 reads TGCGCCAGCAGCGACATGAGGGGGCGTGATGAAAAACTGTTTTTT. Its translation is CASSDMRGRDEKLFF.

The rearrangement uses TRBV2 and TRBJ1-2, with 8 bases lining up with TRBD1. With 0 bases clipped from V and 6 bases from J, the junction kept 6 bases outside the gene matches. Germline CDR1 and CDR2: SNHLY and FYNNEI. The CDR3 runs 15 residues. In DNA, the CDR3 is TGTGCCAGCAGTGAAGCATCGGACAGGGTAAATGGCTACACCTTC. Amino acids: CASSEASDRVNGYTF.

This clone was recorded once. V usage is TRBV6-2 or TRBV6-3 and J usage is TRBJ2-7, with 9 bases fitting TRBD1. The CDR3 sequence is 16 residues long. The V gene end was trimmed by 2 bases and the J gene end by 6 bases; junction bases not matched to a gene: 11. Looked up from germline, CDR1 is MNHEY and CDR2 is SVGEGT. CDR3 region: CASSYPPGQGKGEQYF. In DNA form, the CDR3 reads TGTGCCAGCAGTTACCCTCCAGGACAGGGGAAAGGCGAGCAGTACTTC.

The genes are TRBV5-1 and TRBJ2-7; 8 bases line up with TRBD1. Trimming cost V 5 bases and J 5 bases; bases outside gene matches: 3. The germline gives CDR1 SGHRS, CDR2 YFSETQ. The CDR3 extends over 12 amino acids. CDR3 in DNA: TGCGCCAGCAGTCAGGGGGCCAACGAGCAGTACTTC. It is translated as CASSQGANEQYF. Variable domain in full (rest from reference TRBV5-1 and TRBJ2-7): KAGVTQTPRYLIKTRGQQVTLSCSPISGHRSVSWYQQTPGQGLQFLFEYFSETQRNKGNFPGRFSGRQFSNSRSEMNVSTLELGDSALYLCASSQGANEQYFGPGTRLTVT.

The chain joins TRBV28 to TRBJ2-7; the D gene is possibly TRBD1 (6 bases). Germline V gene data show CDR1 as MDHEN and CDR2 as SYDVKM. This CDR3 is built from 14 residues. Trimming shortened V by 6 bases and J by 5 bases, and 17 bases separated the two germline ends. CDR3 amino acids: CASRPRTDPHEQYF. CDR3 sequence (DNA): TGTGCCAGCAGACCCCGGACAGACCCACACGAGCAGTACTTC.

This chain uses TRBV6-5 with TRBJ2-7; weak D call: TRBD1 (5 bases). The germline V and J ends were trimmed by 5 bases and 6 bases, with 11 bases remaining between them. There are 12 residues in the CDR3. CDR1 and CDR2 (germline): MNHEY, SVGAGI. The DNA for the CDR3 is TGTGCCAGCAGTAGCAGGGTATTCGAGCAGTACTTC. Translation gives CASSSRVFEQYF.

This sequence joins TRBV4-2 and TRBJ1-3; no clear D gene. This CDR3 has 15 residues. CDR1 and CDR2 from the germline V gene are LGHNA and YNFKEQ. V was trimmed by 0 bases and J by 0 bases, leaving 6 bases between them. This chain's CDR3 is CASSQDGSSGNTIYF. In nucleotides, the CDR3 is TGTGCCAGCAGCCAAGATGGGAGCTCTGGAAACACCATATATTTT.

The J gene is TRBJ2-7, the V gene TRBV2; TRBD1 aligns across 10 bases. The CDR3 runs to 14 residues. V shed 6 bases and J 4 bases; nucleotides not matched to a gene: 6. Per germline, CDR1 SNHLY and CDR2 FYNNEI. In DNA form, the CDR3 reads TGTGCCAGCAGCCAGGACAGGGGGGAGTACGAGCAGTACTTC. As protein: CASSQDRGEYEQYF. The whole variable domain, filled in from reference TRBV2 and TRBJ2-7, reads EPEVTQTPSHQVTQMGQEVILRCVPISNHLYFYWYRQILGQKVEFLVSFYNNEISEKSEIFDDQFSVERPDGSNFTLKIRSTKLEDSAMYFCASSQDRGEYEQYFGPGTRLTVT.

The chain links TRBV28 to TRBJ1-5, with 9 bases lining up with TRBD1. V dropped 4 bases and J dropped 5; count of bases not matched to a gene: 6. The germline gives CDR1 MDHEN, CDR2 SYDVKM. The CDR3 extends over 15 amino acids. The CDR3 here is CASSSPGQGHQPQHF. CDR3 DNA sequence: TGTGCCAGCAGTTCGCCGGGACAGGGTCATCAGCCCCAGCATTTT.

V gene TRBV19 combines with J gene TRBJ1-6; the D is unclear. The V end was cut by 1 base, the J end by 11 bases, with 6 bases between. Looked up from germline, CDR1 is LNHDA and CDR2 is SQIVND (reference sequence). This CDR3 contains 12 residues. The CDR3 is CASSIGATPLHF. For the CDR3, the DNA is TGTGCCAGTAGTATAGGGGCCACACCCCTCCACTTT.

This clone was seen a handful of times. This chain links TRBV6-5 with TRBJ2-7; D possibly corresponds to TRBD1 (7 bases). Germline V CDR1 and CDR2: MNHEY, SVGAGI. CDR3 size: 12 residues. Trimming shortened V by 2 bases and J by 12 bases, and 14 bases separated the two germline ends. CDR3 region: CASSYPTGEAYF. The DNA of the CDR3 is TGTGCCAGCAGTTACCCCACAGGGGAGGCGTACTTC.

This clone was found once. The rearrangement links TRBV2 to TRBJ2-2, with 9 bases that match TRBD1. The germline CDR1 and CDR2 sequences are SNHLY and FYNNEI. The V segment lost 5 bases and the J segment 2 bases; nucleotides outside the gene matches: 3. This CDR3 has 15 amino acids. This chain's CDR3 is CASSWTGANTGELFF. The CDR3 DNA follows: TGTGCCAGCAGTTGGACAGGGGCAAACACCGGGGAGCTGTTTTTT.

This clone has just a few counts. The chain carries TRBV18 and TRBJ1-6; D might be TRBD1 (5 bases). Germline V gene sequence: CDR1 KGHSH, CDR2 LQKENI. Trimming stripped 3 bases from V and 7 bases from J, with 13 bases between. CDR3 size: 15 residues. CDR3 sequence reads: CASSPRGSDNSPLHF. The DNA of the CDR3 is TGTGCCAGCTCACCTAGGGGCAGCGACAATTCACCCCTCCACTTT.